This T cell receptor beta chain was profiled in a study of cytomegalovirus exposure and HLA in healthy donors. Findings and limits, study-wide: Previous analysis showed most TCR beta V segments were productive about 87% or about 30% of the time. The authors judged a highly shared variant cluster likely a sequencing artifact.

The PCR made use of 60 Vbeta and 13 Jbeta primers. TCRdb's table, derived via immunoSEQ multiplex PCR, lists solely in-frame clones and lacks some. The sample carries 130,000 or so clones, about four fifths recorded once. This clone was found a few times. Antigen specificity is unknown. From germline, CDR1 is SGHNT and CDR2 YYREEE (reference sequence). CDR3 size: 15 residues. V was cut by 1 base and J by 0 bases, with 8 bases left in between. The V call is TRBV5-4, the J call TRBJ2-1, with D uncertain. The clonotype comes from a man aged 18 to 29 in good health and CMV-seropositive. Sequences were obtained from PBMCs. CDR3 sequence reads: CASSLQKSSYNEQFF. The CDR3, as DNA: TGTGCCAGCAGCTTGCAGAAAAGCTCCTACAATGAGCAGTTCTTC.